A single sample is the source of the 25 T cell receptor beta chains below, sequenced in a study of blood T cell repertoires in COVID-19 (dated by TCRdb to the early 2020s). The receptor library was made with the immunoSEQ multiplex PCR assay. Not all clones reach the TCRdb copy of this immuneACCESS table, which keeps in-frame sequences only. Checked studies attribute under half of the gap to unresolved V genes and leave the rest unexplained. This sample comprises around 99,000 clones, about 93% of them detected only once. Together, the top ten hold roughly 1.2% of the sample. Sequencing used peripheral blood. Receptors originate from a woman aged 30 to 39 with acute or convalescent COVID-19.

The chain combines TRBV12-5 with TRBJ1-3, with a weak D call TRBD1 (6 bases). CDR3 size: 14 residues. V was cut by 6 bases and J by 1 base, with 10 bases left in between. Germline CDR1 and CDR2: LGHNT and FRNRAP. CDR3: CASGPGQSGNTIYF. CDR3 coding DNA: TGTGCTAGTGGACCCGGACAGTCTGGAAACACCATATATTTT.

V and J are TRBV6-5 and TRBJ1-1; D is possibly TRBD1 (5 bases). Trimming cost V 2 bases and J 4 bases, with 14 bases left between them. Germline values: CDR1 MNHEY, CDR2 SVGAGI. The CDR3 totals 15 residues. The CDR3 DNA reads TGTGCCAGCAGTTACCGGCGCAGGGATGGCACTGAAGCTTTCTTT. Translation gives CASSYRRRDGTEAFF.

The CDR3 DNA follows: TGCAGCGTTGAATTCGTCAGGCCTGGTGGCTACACCTTC. Residues: CSVEFVRPGGYTF. The chain employs TRBV29-1 and TRBJ1-2; D not resolved. The germline V gene has CDR1 SQVTM and CDR2 ANQGSEA. Trimming removed 2 bases at V and 7 bases at J, with 14 bases between. This CDR3 spans 13 amino acids.

The CDR3 sequence: CASSLNWGQTQYF. DNA for the CDR3: TGTGCCAGCAGTTTAAATTGGGGCCAGACGCAGTACTTC. The chain links TRBV28 to TRBJ2-7, with D perhaps matching TRBD1 (5 bases). CDR1 is MDHEN and CDR2 is SYDVKM in the germline V gene. The ends were cut back, 2 bases at V and 9 bases at J, with 14 bases in the middle. CDR3 length equals 13 residues.

The table lists this clone with a count of one. V is TRBV12-3 or TRBV12-4 and J is TRBJ2-7; D may be TRBD1 (5 bases). V shed 5 bases and J shed 3 bases, with 11 bases lying between them. The length of the CDR3 is 13 residues. Here the CDR3 reads CASSPTDSYEQYF. DNA of the CDR3: TGTGCCAGCAGTCCAACTGACAGCTACGAGCAGTACTTC.

The rearrangement links TRBV18 to TRBJ2-7; perhaps TRBD2 as D (5 bases). This CDR3 spans 15 amino acids. From germline, CDR1 is KGHSH and CDR2 LQKENI. V lost 2 bases and J lost 3, with 14 bases in between. The DNA for the CDR3 is TGTGCCAGCTCACCAGGCTTTTCGGGGTTCTACGAGCAGTACTTC. Amino acids: CASSPGFSGFYEQYF.

V and J are TRBV19 and TRBJ1-1, with TRBD1 as a possible D gene (6 bases). V shed 5 bases and J shed 4 bases, with 17 bases lying between them. CDR1 LNHDA and CDR2 SQIVND come from the germline V gene (reference sequence). CDR3 length equals 15 residues. CDR3 sequence (DNA): TGTGCCAGTAGTCCGTCGACAGGAGGCCTCACTGAAGCTTTCTTT. This codes for CASSPSTGGLTEAFF.

The CDR3 protein is CASTNLRQGMNTEAFF. The CDR3 region has the DNA TGTGCCAGTACCAACCTACGACAGGGGATGAACACTGAAGCTTTCTTT. The V and J genes are TRBV19 and TRBJ1-1; 8 bases align to TRBD1. V lost 7 bases and J lost 0; bases outside the gene matches: 10. Germline V gives CDR1 LNHDA, CDR2 SQIVND (reference sequence). CDR3 length: 16 amino acids.

This sequence joins TRBV11-1 and TRBJ2-2; TRBD1 matches 7 bases. J was trimmed by 4 bases and V by 3 bases; bases with no gene match: 2. The CDR3 is 14 amino acids. Per germline, CDR1 SGHAT and CDR2 FQDESV (reference sequence). The CDR3 DNA is TGTGCCAGCAGCTTCGACAGGGCCACCGGGGAGCTGTTTTTT. It translates to CASSFDRATGELFF.

The chain has TRBV7-8 and TRBJ2-3; D may be TRBD1 (6 bases). V shed 5 bases and J shed 0 bases, with 9 bases lying between them. CDR3 length: 14 amino acids. Germline CDR1 and CDR2: SGHVS and FQNEAQ. CDR3 bases: TGTGCCAGCAGCCCGGGACACAGCACAGATACGCAGTATTTT. It specifies CASSPGHSTDTQYF.

On this clone: The junction departs from germline at one end; a sequencing error may be responsible. The rearrangement joins TRBV5-4 to TRBJ1-3; tentative D call: TRBD1 (6 bases). The CDR3 sequence is 12 residues long. Germline loops: CDR1 SGHNT, CDR2 YYREEE (reference sequence). Written as DNA, the CDR3 is TGTGCCAGCAGCTTAAACTTACAGGGTTTGAGTTTT. Translated, it gives CASSLNLQGLSF.

The V gene is TRBV11-3, the J gene TRBJ2-3; 12 bases are shared with TRBD2. CDR1 is SGHNT, CDR2 YENEEA, per germline. Trimming at V came to 0 bases and at J to 2 bases, leaving 6 bases not matched to a gene. The CDR3 contains 18 residues. CDR3 coding DNA: TGTGCCAGCAGCTTAGAAGGGACTAGCGGGCGATACACAGATACGCAGTATTTT. As protein: CASSLEGTSGRYTDTQYF. Supplemented by reference TRBV11-3 and TRBJ2-3, the full variable domain reads EAGVVQSPRYKIIEKKQPVAFWCNPISGHNTLYWYLQNLGQGPELLIRYENEEAVDDSQLPKDRFSAERLKGVDSTLKIQPAELGDSAVYLCASSLEGTSGRYTDTQYFGPGTRLTVL.

V and J are TRBV6-2 or TRBV6-3 and TRBJ1-5; the D is unclear. The germline V and J ends were trimmed by 4 bases and 9 bases, with 10 bases remaining between them. Germline V gene lookup returns CDR1 MNHEY and CDR2 SVGEGT. The CDR3 covers 12 residues. The DNA for the CDR3 is TGTGCCAGCAGTTGGGTGGGAGCGCCCCAGCATTTT. Protein sequence: CASSWVGAPQHF.

This chain connects TRBV30 to TRBJ2-1; 10 nucleotides agree with TRBD2. V was pared by 3 bases and J by 10 bases, with 15 bases of the junction left unmatched. The CDR3 covers 16 residues. Germline CDR1 reads GTSNPN; CDR2 reads SVGIG (reference sequence). The DNA of the CDR3 is TGTGCCTGGAGGGAGGGACTAGCGCCCTATTCCCGAGAGCAGTTCTTC. Translating gives CAWREGLAPYSREQFF.

The J gene is TRBJ1-2, the V gene TRBV27, with D tentatively TRBD1 (6 bases). The germline V gene has CDR1 MNHEY and CDR2 SMNVEV (reference sequence). There are 13 residues in the CDR3. Trimming cost V 5 bases and J 7 bases, with 14 bases left between them. This chain's CDR3 is CASSKDSLGGYTF. The CDR3 bases are TGTGCCAGCAGTAAGGACAGTTTGGGTGGCTACACCTTC.

Notes on this clone: Other DNA sequences from this sample encode an identical CDR3 as well. The chain links TRBV7-9 to TRBJ2-1; TRBD2 agrees at 11 bases. Germline V gives CDR1 SEHNR, CDR2 FQNEAQ (reference sequence). Trimming took 5 bases from V and 6 from J; bases not matched to a gene: 9. The CDR3 is 16 amino acids. The CDR3 is CASSPPGTSGFNEQFF. The CDR3 DNA reads TGTGCCAGCAGCCCGCCAGGGACTAGCGGCTTCAATGAGCAGTTCTTC. The full variable domain, in which reference TRBV7-9 and TRBJ2-1 provide the parts outside the CDR3, is DTGVSQNPRHKITKRGQNVTFRCDPISEHNRLYWYRQTLGQGPEFLTYFQNEAQLEKSRLLSDRFSAERPKGSFSTLEIQRTEQGDSAMYLCASSPPGTSGFNEQFFGPGTRLTVL.

This chain connects TRBV7-2 to TRBJ2-2; D uncertain. Germline CDR1 is SGHTA and CDR2 is FQGNSA. This CDR3 spans 14 amino acids. The ends were cut back, 5 bases at V and 5 bases at J, with 12 bases in the middle. This chain's CDR3 is CASSPGLITGELFF. For the CDR3, the DNA is TGTGCCAGCAGCCCGGGTCTGATTACCGGGGAGCTGTTTTTT.

This clone has just one count. The chain is built from TRBV19 and TRBJ1-2; 7 positions agree with TRBD1. CDR1 and CDR2 from the germline V gene are LNHDA and SQIVND (reference sequence). Germline trimming cut 8 bases from V and 7 bases from J; bases unmatched to any gene: 7. This CDR3 has 12 residues. DNA for the CDR3: TGTGCCAGTGACGGACAGGCTGGTGGCTACACCTTC. Translating gives CASDGQAGGYTF.

The chain employs TRBV7-2 and TRBJ1-1, with D possibly being TRBD1 (6 bases). The germline V and J ends were trimmed by 3 bases and 6 bases, with 17 bases remaining between them. CDR3 length: 15 residues. Germline V gives CDR1 SGHTA, CDR2 FQGNSA. In DNA form, the CDR3 reads TGTGCCAGCAGCTTTCAGGGGAACCCACTCTCTGAAGCTTTCTTT. This codes for CASSFQGNPLSEAFF.

This sequence joins TRBV11-3 and TRBJ2-1; 15 bases agree with TRBD2. CDR1 and CDR2 (germline): SGHNT, YENEEA. The CDR3 totals 19 residues. V shed 5 bases and J 5 bases; nucleotides not matched to a gene: 13. CDR3 residues: CASSRAGTSGGPGNNEQFF. Written as DNA, the CDR3 is TGTGCCAGCAGCCGGGCCGGGACTAGCGGGGGGCCGGGGAACAATGAGCAGTTCTTC.

The genes are TRBV6-2 or TRBV6-3 and TRBJ1-6; TRBD1 matches 9 bases. Trimming removed 6 bases from V and 9 bases from J; junction bases left unmatched: 9. Germline values: CDR1 MNHEY, CDR2 SVGEGT. The CDR3 totals 15 residues. DNA of the CDR3: TGTGCCAGCAGCCGCCTCGGACAGGGGAGTTCACCCCTCCACTTT. This translates into CASSRLGQGSSPLHF.

This rearrangement joins TRBV27 to TRBJ2-7, with TRBD1 matching over 7 bases. CDR3 length: 17 residues. The V gene's germline CDR1 is MNHEY and CDR2 SMNVEV (reference sequence). V gave up 0 bases and J gave up 4 bases; unmatched junction bases: 12. The CDR3 loop reads CASSLSRSGGKDYEQYF. The CDR3 DNA follows: TGTGCCAGCAGTTTATCCCGGTCAGGGGGAAAGGATTACGAGCAGTACTTC.

V is TRBV10-3 and J is TRBJ2-3; TRBD1 agrees at 9 bases. The ends lost 8 bases at V and 4 bases at J; junction bases unmatched: 13. This CDR3 contains 16 residues. CDR1 and CDR2 from the germline V gene are ENHRY and SYGVKD. The chain's CDR3 is CAIGGTGTGSPDTQYF. The CDR3 region has the DNA TGTGCCATCGGGGGAACCGGGACAGGGTCCCCAGATACGCAGTATTTT.

The chain is built from TRBV27 and TRBJ1-1; the match to TRBD1 covers 8 bases. The ends lost 5 bases at V and 5 bases at J; junction bases unmatched: 13. CDR3 length: 16 residues. The germline CDR1 and CDR2 sequences are MNHEY and SMNVEV (reference sequence). The CDR3 DNA sequence: TGTGCCAGCAGTAAAGGTGACAGGGGATTGGGAACTGAAGCTTTCTTT. This codes for CASSKGDRGLGTEAFF.

The chain employs TRBV3-1 (or the pseudogene TRBV3-2) and TRBJ1-2; no definite D call. The CDR3 covers 13 residues. Germline loops: CDR1 LGHDT, CDR2 YNNKEL (reference sequence). The ends were cut back, 1 base at V and 4 bases at J, with 7 bases in the middle. The CDR3 region is CASSQVESYGYTF. CDR3 DNA sequence: TGTGCCAGCAGCCAAGTAGAGAGCTATGGCTACACCTTC.